These 14 T cell receptor beta chains were sequenced from one sample in a study of T cell repertoires in cytomegalovirus infection. The antigens of these receptors remain unknown. One entry per CDR3 protein, called by TCRdb with MiXCR from the reads. The sample lists about 900,000 distinct CDR3 sequences, roughly 30% occurring once. The starting material was cultured CD8+ T cells from PBMCs, obtained from culture after CMV antigen stimulation. Receptor source: a human donor in good health (CMV status not recorded). Some clones in this sample may be carry-over from other donors' samples.

The chain combines TRBV7-2 with TRBJ2-1, with 9 bases aligning to TRBD1. The CDR3 is 15 residues long. The junction had 7 bases not matched to a gene; V was cut back by 3 bases and J by 7 bases. Germline V gives CDR1 SGHTA, CDR2 FQGNSA. The CDR3 reads CASSFSGTGMNEQFF. CDR3 DNA sequence: TGTGCCAGCAGCTTCTCCGGGACAGGGATGAATGAGCAGTTCTTC.

The chain carries TRBV7-6 and TRBJ2-2; D may correspond to TRBD1 or TRBD2 (5 bases each). The germline V gene encodes CDR1 SGHVS and CDR2 FNYEAQ. Trimming stripped 3 bases from V and 5 bases from J, with 13 bases between. The CDR3 extends over 15 amino acids. The CDR3 nucleotides are TGTGCCAGCAGCTTGGGACCGCTGGGTACCGGGGAGCTGTTTTTT. Translated: CASSLGPLGTGELFF.

This clonotype showed up just a few times. The chain is built from TRBV6-1 and TRBJ2-7, with TRBD1 matching over 9 bases. The CDR3 is 14 amino acids. The trim removed 3 bases at V and 3 bases at J, leaving 3 bases unmatched. The germline CDR1 and CDR2 sequences are MNHNS and SASEGT. CDR3 DNA sequence: TGTGCCAGCAGTGAGGGGACAGGGTTCTACGAGCAGTACGTC. Protein sequence: CASSEGTGFYEQYV.

This clonotype was recorded many times. The V and J genes are TRBV7-9 and TRBJ2-1; the match to TRBD2 covers 7 bases. The junction had 7 bases not matched to a gene; V was cut back by 5 bases and J by 6 bases. In germline, CDR1 is SEHNR, CDR2 FQNEAQ (reference sequence). This CDR3 has 14 residues. CDR3 bases: TGTGCCAGCAGCCCCGCGGGGGATGTCAATGAGCAGTTCTTC. Translation: CASSPAGDVNEQFF.

This clonotype was detected only once. The chain carries TRBV10-3 and TRBJ1-1; D might be TRBD1 (5 bases). Germline V gene data show CDR1 as ENHRY and CDR2 as SYGVKD. This CDR3 spans 12 amino acids. Trimming pared 7 bases from V and 6 bases from J, leaving 12 bases between. CDR3 nucleotides: TGTGCCATCACCCGGGACGGCCCTGAAGCTTTCTTT. Translation gives CAITRDGPEAFF.

This clonotype showed up just once. The chain has TRBV6-6 and TRBJ2-3; 11 nucleotides line up with TRBD1. In germline, CDR1 is MNHNY, CDR2 SVGAGI (reference sequence). CDR3 length: 17 residues. V lost 2 bases and J lost 4; bases outside the gene matches: 8. The CDR3 coding sequence is TGTGCCAGCAGTTACGCGGACAGGGGGCTTTCCGCAGATACGCAGTATTTT. As protein: CASSYADRGLSADTQYF.

The chain joins TRBV14 to TRBJ1-6; D gene uncertain. The V gene's germline CDR1 is SGHDN and CDR2 FVKESK. The CDR3 length is 12 residues. The V end was cut by 0 bases, the J end by 8 bases, with 2 bases between. The CDR3 loop is CASSQEYSPLHF. The CDR3 DNA reads as TGTGCCAGCAGCCAAGAGTATTCACCCCTCCACTTT.

This clonotype showed up just a few times. The V gene is TRBV4-2, the J gene TRBJ2-3, with a weak D call TRBD2 (6 bases). The germline V gene encodes CDR1 LGHNA and CDR2 YNFKEQ. Trimming left V 1 base short and J 2 bases short, with 7 bases between. The CDR3 length is 14 residues. CDR3 amino acids: CASSQGEVTDTQYF. Written as DNA, the CDR3 is TGTGCCAGCAGCCAAGGGGAGGTCACAGATACGCAGTATTTT.

The J gene is TRBJ1-1, the V gene TRBV7-3; TRBD1 might be the D (5 bases). The CDR3 length is 15 residues. Trimming removed 5 bases at V and 0 bases at J, with 13 bases between. CDR1 and CDR2 from the germline V gene are SGHTA and FQGTGA. The CDR3 spells CASSPSGAMNTEAFF. CDR3 nucleotide sequence: TGTGCCAGCAGCCCGAGTGGGGCAATGAACACTGAAGCTTTCTTT.

This clonotype was seen only once. The gene calls are TRBV27 and TRBJ2-7, with a possible D match to TRBD1 (5 bases). The CDR3 consists of 14 residues. The V gene lost 2 bases and the J gene lost 0 bases, with 8 bases spanning the gap. The germline V gene encodes CDR1 MNHEY and CDR2 SMNVEV (reference sequence). CDR3: CASSLGARSYEQYF. As DNA, the CDR3 is TGTGCCAGCAGTTTAGGGGCACGCTCCTACGAGCAGTACTTC.

This clonotype was seen repeatedly, ten times or more. The rearrangement joins TRBV7-8 to TRBJ1-5; weak D call: TRBD1 (6 bases). The CDR3 consists of 15 residues. CDR1 SGHVS and CDR2 FQNEAQ come from the germline V gene. The V end lost 4 bases, the J end lost 0 bases, and 10 bases lay between the germline ends. The CDR3 is CASSSGQYSNQPQHF. The DNA of the CDR3 is TGTGCCAGCAGCTCGGGACAATATAGCAATCAGCCCCAGCATTTT.

V is TRBV27 and J is TRBJ2-7; 7 bases are a match to TRBD1. The germline gives CDR1 MNHEY, CDR2 SMNVEV (reference sequence). Trimming took 4 bases from V and 4 from J; bases not matched to a gene: 7. The CDR3 has 14 amino acids. DNA of the CDR3: TGTGCCAGCAGTTCCATCAGGGGGATGTACGAGCAGTACTTC. Residues: CASSSIRGMYEQYF.

Of note for this clonotype: A junction end diverges from the germline sequence, so it may reflect a read error. V is TRBV28 and J is TRBJ2-1; TRBD2 agrees at 13 bases. Germline lookup yields CDR1 MDHEN and CDR2 SYDVKM. CDR3 size: 18 residues. Here the CDR3 reads CANSGGTSGVRSYNEQFF. The CDR3 DNA reads as TGTGCCAACAGTGGGGGGACTAGCGGGGTTCGCTCCTACAATGAGCAGTTCTTC.

This sequence joins TRBV14 and TRBJ2-5; 9 nucleotides agree with TRBD1. The germline V gene encodes CDR1 SGHDN and CDR2 FVKESK. The length of the CDR3 is 15 residues. Trimming took 4 bases from V and 3 from J; bases not matched to a gene: 6. The CDR3 sequence is CASSPHRDREETQYF. The CDR3 DNA reads as TGTGCCAGCAGCCCTCACCGGGACAGGGAAGAGACCCAGTACTTC.